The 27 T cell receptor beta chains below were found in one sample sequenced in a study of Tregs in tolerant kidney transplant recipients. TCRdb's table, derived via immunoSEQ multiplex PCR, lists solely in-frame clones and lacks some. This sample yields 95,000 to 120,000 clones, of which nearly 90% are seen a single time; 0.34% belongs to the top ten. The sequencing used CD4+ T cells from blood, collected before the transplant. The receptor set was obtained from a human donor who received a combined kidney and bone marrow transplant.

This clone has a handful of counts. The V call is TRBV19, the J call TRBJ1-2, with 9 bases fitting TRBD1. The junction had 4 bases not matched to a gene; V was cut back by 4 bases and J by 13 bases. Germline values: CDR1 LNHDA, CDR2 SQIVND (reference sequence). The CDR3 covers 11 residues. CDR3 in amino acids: CASSTGTGITF. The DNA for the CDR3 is TGTGCCAGTAGTACCGGGACAGGGATCACCTTC.

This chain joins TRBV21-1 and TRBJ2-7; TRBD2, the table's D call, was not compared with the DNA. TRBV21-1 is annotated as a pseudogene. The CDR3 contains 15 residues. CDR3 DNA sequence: TGTGCCAGCAGGACAACACTAACTAGGGCCTACGAGCAGTACTTC. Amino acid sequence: CASRTTLTRAYEQYF.

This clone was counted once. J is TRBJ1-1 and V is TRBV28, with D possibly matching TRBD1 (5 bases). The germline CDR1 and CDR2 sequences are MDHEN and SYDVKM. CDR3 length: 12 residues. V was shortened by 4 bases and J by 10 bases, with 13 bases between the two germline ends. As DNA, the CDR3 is TGTGCCAGCAGTTCTGCAGTTACAGGAGCTTTCTTT. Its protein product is CASSSAVTGAFF.

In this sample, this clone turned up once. CDR3 coding DNA: TGTGCCAGCAGCTTAGACAGGGAGTCCCGAGAGACCCAGTACTTC. Its protein product is CASSLDRESRETQYF. This rearrangement joins TRBV7-8 to TRBJ2-5; maybe TRBD1 (6 bases). This CDR3 region has 15 residues. V was trimmed by 1 base and J by 4 bases, leaving 13 bases between them. Germline CDR1 is SGHVS and CDR2 is FQNEAQ.

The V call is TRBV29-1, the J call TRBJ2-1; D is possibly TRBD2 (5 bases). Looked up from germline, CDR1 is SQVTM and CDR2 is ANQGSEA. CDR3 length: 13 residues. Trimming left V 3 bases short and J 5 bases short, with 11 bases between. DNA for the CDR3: TGCAGCGTTGATCGAAACGGGGACAATGAGCAGTTCTTC. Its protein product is CSVDRNGDNEQFF.

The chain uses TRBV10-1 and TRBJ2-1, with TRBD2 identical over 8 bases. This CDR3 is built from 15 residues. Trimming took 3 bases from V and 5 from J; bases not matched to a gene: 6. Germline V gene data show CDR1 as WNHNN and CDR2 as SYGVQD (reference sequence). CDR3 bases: TGCGCCAGCAGTGACCCCGGGAGGGCCCACAATGAGCAGTTCTTC. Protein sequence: CASSDPGRAHNEQFF.

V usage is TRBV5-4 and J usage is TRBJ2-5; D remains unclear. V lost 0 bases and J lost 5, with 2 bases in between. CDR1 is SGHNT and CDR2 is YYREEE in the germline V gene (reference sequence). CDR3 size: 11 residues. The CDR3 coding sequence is TGTGCCAGCAGCTTGGCGGAGACCCAGTACTTC. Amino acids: CASSLAETQYF.

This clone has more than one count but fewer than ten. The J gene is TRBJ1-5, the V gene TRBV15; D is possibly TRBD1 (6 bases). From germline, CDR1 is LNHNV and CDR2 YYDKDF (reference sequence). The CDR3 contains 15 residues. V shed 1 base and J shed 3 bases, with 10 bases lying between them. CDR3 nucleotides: TGTGCCACCAGCAGAGTGGACAGCTCCAATCAGCCCCAGCATTTT. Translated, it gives CATSRVDSSNQPQHF.

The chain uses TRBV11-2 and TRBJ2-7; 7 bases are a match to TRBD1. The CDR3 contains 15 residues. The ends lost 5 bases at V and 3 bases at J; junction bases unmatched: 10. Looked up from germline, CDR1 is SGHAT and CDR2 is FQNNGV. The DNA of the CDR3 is TGTGCCAGCAGCCTCACCTCGACAGGGATCTACGAGCAGTACTTC. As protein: CASSLTSTGIYEQYF.

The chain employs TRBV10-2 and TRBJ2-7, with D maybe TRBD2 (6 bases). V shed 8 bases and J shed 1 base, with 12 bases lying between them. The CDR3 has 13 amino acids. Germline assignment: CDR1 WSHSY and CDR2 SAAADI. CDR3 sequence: CASSPGVSYEQYF. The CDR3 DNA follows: TGCGCCAGCTCTCCGGGGGTGTCCTACGAGCAGTACTTC.

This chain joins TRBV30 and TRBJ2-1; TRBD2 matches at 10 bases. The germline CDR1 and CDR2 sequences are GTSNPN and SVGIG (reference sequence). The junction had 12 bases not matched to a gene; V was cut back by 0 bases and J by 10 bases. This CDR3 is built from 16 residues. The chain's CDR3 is CAWSVSRLAGVDEQFF. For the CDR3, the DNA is TGTGCCTGGAGTGTGTCGCGTCTAGCGGGAGTAGACGAGCAGTTCTTC.

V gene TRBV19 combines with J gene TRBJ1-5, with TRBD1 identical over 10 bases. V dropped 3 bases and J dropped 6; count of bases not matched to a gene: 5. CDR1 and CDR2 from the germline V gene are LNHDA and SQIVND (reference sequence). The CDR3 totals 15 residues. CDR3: CASSIPGQGFQPQHF. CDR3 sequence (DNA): TGTGCCAGTAGTATCCCGGGACAGGGGTTTCAGCCCCAGCATTTT.

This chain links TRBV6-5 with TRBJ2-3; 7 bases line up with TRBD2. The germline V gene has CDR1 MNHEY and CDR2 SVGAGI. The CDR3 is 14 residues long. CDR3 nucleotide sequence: TGTGCAGTCCGGGCGGGGGTTGTCACAGATACGCAGTATTTT. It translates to CAVRAGVVTDTQYF.

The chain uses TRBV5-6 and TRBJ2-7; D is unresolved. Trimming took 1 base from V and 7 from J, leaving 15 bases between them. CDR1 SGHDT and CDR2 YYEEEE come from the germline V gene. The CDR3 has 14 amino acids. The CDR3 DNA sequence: TGTGCCAGCAGCTTGTACGCACCACGCCTAGAGCAGTACTTC. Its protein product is CASSLYAPRLEQYF.

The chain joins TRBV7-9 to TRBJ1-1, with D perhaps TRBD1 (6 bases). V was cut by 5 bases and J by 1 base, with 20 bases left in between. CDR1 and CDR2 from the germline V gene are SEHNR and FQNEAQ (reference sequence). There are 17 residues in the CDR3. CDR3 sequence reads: CASSRLVKQGSNTEAFF. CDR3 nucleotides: TGTGCCAGCAGCCGCTTGGTAAAACAGGGCTCGAACACTGAAGCTTTCTTT.

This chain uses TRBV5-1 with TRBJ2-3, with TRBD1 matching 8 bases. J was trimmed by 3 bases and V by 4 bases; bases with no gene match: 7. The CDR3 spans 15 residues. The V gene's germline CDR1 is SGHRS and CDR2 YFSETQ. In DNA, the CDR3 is TGCGCCAGCAGCCCGGGACAGGCGGGGACAGATACGCAGTATTTT. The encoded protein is CASSPGQAGTDTQYF. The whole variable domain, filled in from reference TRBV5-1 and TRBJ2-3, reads KAGVTQTPRYLIKTRGQQVTLSCSPISGHRSVSWYQQTPGQGLQFLFEYFSETQRNKGNFPGRFSGRQFSNSRSEMNVSTLELGDSALYLCASSPGQAGTDTQYFGPGTRLTVL.

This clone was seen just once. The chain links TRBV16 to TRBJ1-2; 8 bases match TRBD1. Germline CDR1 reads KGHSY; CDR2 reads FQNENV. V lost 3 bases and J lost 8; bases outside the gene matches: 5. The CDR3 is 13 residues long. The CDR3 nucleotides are TGTGCCAGCAGCCATGGACCAGGGGGCGGCTACACCTTC. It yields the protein CASSHGPGGGYTF.

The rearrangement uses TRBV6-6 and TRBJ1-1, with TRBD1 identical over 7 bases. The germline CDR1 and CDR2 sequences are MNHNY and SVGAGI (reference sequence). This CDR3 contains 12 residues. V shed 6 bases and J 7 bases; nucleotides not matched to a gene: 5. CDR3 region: CASRRQGLEAFF. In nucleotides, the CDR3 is TGTGCCAGCAGGCGACAGGGTCTTGAAGCTTTCTTT.

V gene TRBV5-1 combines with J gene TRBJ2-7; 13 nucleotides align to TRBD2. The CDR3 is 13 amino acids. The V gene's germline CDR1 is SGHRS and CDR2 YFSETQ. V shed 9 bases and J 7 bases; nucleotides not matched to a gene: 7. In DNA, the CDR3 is TGCGCCACCAGGACTAGCGGGAGTGGGGAGCAGTACTTC. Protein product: CATRTSGSGEQYF.

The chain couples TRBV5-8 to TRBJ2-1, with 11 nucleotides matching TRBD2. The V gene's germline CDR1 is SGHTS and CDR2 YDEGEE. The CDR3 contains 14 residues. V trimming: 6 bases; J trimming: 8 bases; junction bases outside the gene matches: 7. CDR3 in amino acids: CASNAGTSGYEQFF. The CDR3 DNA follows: TGTGCCAGCAACGCAGGGACTAGCGGCTATGAGCAGTTCTTC.

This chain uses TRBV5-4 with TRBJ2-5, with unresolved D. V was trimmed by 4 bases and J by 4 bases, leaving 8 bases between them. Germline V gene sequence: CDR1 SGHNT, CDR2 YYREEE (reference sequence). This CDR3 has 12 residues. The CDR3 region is CASSSDLETQYF. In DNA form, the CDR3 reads TGTGCCAGCAGCAGTGACTTAGAGACCCAGTACTTC.

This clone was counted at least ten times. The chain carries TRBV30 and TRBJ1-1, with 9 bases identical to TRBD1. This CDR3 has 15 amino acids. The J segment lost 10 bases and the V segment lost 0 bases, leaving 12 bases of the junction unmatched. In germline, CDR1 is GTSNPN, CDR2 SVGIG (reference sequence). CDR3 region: CAWSVRGVQGASAFF. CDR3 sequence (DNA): TGTGCCTGGAGTGTACGGGGGGTACAGGGGGCCTCAGCTTTCTTT.

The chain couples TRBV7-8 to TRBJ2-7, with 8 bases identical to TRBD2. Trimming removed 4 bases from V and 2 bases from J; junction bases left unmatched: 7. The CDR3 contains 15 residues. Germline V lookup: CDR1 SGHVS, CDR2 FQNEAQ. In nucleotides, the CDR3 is TGTGCCAGCAGCTCCCGGGAGGGGAGCACCTACGAGCAGTACTTC. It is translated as CASSSREGSTYEQYF.

CDR3 sequence: CASSSWPGLAGVTDTQYF. The CDR3 DNA follows: TGTGCCAGCAGCTCCTGGCCGGGACTAGCGGGGGTGACAGATACGCAGTATTTT. The chain is built from TRBV7-9 and TRBJ2-3, with 14 bases identical to TRBD2. CDR1 is SEHNR, CDR2 FQNEAQ, per germline (reference sequence). CDR3 length: 18 amino acids. The junction had 9 bases not matched to a gene; V was cut back by 4 bases and J by 3 bases.

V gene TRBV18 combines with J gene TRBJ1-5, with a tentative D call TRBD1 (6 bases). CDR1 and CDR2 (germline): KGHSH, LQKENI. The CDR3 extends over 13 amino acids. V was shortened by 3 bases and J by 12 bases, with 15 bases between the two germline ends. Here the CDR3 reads CASSPQAGDGQHF. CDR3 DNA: TGTGCCAGCTCACCTCAAGCAGGGGATGGCCAGCATTTT. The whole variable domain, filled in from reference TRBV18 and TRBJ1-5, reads NAGVMQNPRHLVRRRGQEARLRCSPMKGHSHVYWYRQLPEEGLKFMVYLQKENIIDESGMPKERFSAEFPKEGPSILRIQQVVRGDSAAYFCASSPQAGDGQHFGDGTRLSIL.

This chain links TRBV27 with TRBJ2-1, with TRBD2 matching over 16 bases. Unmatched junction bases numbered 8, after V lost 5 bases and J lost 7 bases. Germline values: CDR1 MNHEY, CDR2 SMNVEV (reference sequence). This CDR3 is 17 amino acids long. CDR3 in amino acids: CASSPGLAGGRRNEQFF. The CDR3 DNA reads TGTGCCAGCAGTCCGGGACTAGCGGGGGGGAGGAGGAATGAGCAGTTCTTC.

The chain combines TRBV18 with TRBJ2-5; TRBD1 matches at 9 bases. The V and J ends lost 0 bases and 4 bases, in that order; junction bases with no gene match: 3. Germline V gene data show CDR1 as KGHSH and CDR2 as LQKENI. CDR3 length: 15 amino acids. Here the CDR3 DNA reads TGTGCCAGCTCACCACCGGGGACAGGGTTAGAGACCCAGTACTTC. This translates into CASSPPGTGLETQYF.